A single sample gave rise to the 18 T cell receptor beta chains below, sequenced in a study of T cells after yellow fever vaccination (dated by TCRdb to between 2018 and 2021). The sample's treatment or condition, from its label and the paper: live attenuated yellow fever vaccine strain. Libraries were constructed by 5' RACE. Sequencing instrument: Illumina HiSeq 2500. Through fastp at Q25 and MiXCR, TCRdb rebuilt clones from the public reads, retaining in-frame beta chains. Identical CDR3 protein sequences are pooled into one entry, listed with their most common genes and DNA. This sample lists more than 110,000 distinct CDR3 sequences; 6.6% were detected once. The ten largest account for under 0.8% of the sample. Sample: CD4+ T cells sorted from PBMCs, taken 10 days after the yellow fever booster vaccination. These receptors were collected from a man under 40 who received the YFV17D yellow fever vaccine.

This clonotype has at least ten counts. This CDR3 reads CSARDWGEGDTQYF. In nucleotides, the CDR3 is TGCAGTGCTAGAGATTGGGGTGAGGGAGATACGCAGTATTTT. The V call is TRBV20-1, the J call TRBJ2-3, with a weak D call TRBD2 (5 bases). Germline assignment: CDR1 DFQATT and CDR2 SNEGSKA (reference sequence). Trimming removed 0 bases from V and 5 bases from J, with 12 bases in between. The CDR3 totals 14 residues.

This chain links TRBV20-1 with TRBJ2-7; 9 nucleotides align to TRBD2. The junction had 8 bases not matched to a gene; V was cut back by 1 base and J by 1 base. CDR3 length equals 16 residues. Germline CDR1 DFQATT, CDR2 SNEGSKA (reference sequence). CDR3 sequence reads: CSARAPLAGISYEQYF. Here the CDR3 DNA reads TGCAGTGCTAGAGCACCCCTAGCGGGAATTTCCTACGAGCAGTACTTC.

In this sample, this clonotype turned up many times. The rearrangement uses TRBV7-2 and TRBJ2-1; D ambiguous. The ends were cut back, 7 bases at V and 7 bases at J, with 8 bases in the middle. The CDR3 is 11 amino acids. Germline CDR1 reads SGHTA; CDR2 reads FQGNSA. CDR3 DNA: TGTGCCAGCACCGGTCGGAATGAGCAGTTCTTC. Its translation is CASTGRNEQFF. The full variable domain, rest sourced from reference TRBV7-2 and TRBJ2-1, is GAGVSQSPSNKVTEKGKDVELRCDPISGHTALYWYRQSLGQGLEFLIYFQGNSAPDKSGLPSDRFSAERTGGSVSTLTIQRTQQEDSAVYLCASTGRNEQFFGPGTRLTVL.

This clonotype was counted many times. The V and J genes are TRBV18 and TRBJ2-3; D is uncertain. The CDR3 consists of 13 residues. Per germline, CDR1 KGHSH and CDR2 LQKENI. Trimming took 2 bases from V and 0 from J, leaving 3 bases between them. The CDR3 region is CASSPSSTDTQYF. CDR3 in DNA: TGTGCCAGCTCACCATCCAGCACAGATACGCAGTATTTT.

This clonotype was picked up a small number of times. The CDR3: CSARGGGADTEAFF. The CDR3 nucleotides are TGCAGTGCTAGGGGAGGGGGGGCGGACACTGAAGCTTTCTTT. The genes are TRBV20-1 and TRBJ1-1; possibly TRBD1 for D (6 bases). V dropped 3 bases and J dropped 3 bases, with 14 bases sitting between them. The CDR3 sequence is 14 residues long. The germline V gene encodes CDR1 DFQATT and CDR2 SNEGSKA (reference sequence).

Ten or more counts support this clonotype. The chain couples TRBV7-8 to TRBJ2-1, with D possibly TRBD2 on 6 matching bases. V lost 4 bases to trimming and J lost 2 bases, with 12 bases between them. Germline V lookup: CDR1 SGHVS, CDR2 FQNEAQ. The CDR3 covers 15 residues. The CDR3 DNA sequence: TGTGCCAGCAGCTCCCGACTAGTCACCTACAATGAGCAGTTCTTC. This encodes CASSSRLVTYNEQFF.

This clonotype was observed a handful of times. The CDR3 bases are TGTGCCAGCAGCGCGTTGGACACCTTGTACCAAGAGACCCAGTACTTC. Protein: CASSALDTLYQETQYF. The chain recombines TRBV9 with TRBJ2-5; possible D gene TRBD1, 5 bases. The CDR3 contains 16 residues. Trimming shortened V by 3 bases and J by 0 bases, and 15 bases separated the two germline ends. Per germline, CDR1 SGDLS and CDR2 YYNGEE.

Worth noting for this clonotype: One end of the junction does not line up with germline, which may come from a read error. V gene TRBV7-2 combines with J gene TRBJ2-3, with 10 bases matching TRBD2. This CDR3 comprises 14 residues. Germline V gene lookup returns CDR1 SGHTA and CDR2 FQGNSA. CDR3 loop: CASSLAGDFDTQYF. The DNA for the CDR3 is TGTGCCAGCAGCCTAGCGGGAGATTTTGATACGCAGTATTTT.

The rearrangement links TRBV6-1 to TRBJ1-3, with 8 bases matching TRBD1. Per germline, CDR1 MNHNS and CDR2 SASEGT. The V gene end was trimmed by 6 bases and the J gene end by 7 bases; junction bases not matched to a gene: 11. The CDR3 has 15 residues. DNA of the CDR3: TGTGCCAGCAGACCACCGGGACAGGAGGTTAACACCATATATTTT. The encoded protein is CASRPPGQEVNTIYF.

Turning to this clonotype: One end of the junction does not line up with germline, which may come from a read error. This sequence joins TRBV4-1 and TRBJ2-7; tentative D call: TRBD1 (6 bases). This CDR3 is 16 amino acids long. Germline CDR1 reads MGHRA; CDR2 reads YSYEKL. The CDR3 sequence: CARGPGLLCNSYEQYF. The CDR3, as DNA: TGTGCCAGGGGCCCCGGCCTCCTCTGTAACTCCTACGAGCAGTACTTC.

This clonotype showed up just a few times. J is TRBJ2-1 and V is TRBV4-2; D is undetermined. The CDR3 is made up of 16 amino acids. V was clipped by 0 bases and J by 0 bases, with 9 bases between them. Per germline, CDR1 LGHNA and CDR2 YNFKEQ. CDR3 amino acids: CASSQEFGNSYNEQFF. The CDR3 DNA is TGTGCCAGCAGCCAAGAGTTCGGAAACTCCTACAATGAGCAGTTCTTC.

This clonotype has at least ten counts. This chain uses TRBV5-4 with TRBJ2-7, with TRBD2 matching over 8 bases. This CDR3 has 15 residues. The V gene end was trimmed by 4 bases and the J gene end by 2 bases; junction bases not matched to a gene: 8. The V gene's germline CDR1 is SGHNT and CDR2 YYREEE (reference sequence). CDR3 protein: CASSTGLATPYEQYF. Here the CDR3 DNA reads TGTGCCAGCAGCACCGGACTAGCAACCCCCTACGAGCAGTACTTC.

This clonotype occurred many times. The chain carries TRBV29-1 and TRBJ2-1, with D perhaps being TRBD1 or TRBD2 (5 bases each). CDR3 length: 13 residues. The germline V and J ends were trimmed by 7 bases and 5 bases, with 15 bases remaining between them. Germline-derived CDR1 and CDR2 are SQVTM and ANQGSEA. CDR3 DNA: TGCAGCGCCTTGGGGGATTTGGACAATGAGCAGTTCTTC. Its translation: CSALGDLDNEQFF.

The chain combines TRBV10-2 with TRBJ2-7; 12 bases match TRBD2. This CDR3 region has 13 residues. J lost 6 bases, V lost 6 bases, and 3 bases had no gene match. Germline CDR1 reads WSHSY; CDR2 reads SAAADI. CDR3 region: CASRAGLAGEQYF. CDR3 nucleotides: TGCGCCAGCAGGGCGGGACTAGCGGGCGAGCAGTACTTC.

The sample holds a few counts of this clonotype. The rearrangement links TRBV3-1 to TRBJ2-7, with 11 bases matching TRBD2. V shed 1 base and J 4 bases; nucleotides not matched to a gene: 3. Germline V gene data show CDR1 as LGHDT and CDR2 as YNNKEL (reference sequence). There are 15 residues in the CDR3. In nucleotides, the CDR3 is TGTGCCAGCAGCCAAGCTACTAGCGGGAGTTACGAGCAGTACTTC. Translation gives CASSQATSGSYEQYF.

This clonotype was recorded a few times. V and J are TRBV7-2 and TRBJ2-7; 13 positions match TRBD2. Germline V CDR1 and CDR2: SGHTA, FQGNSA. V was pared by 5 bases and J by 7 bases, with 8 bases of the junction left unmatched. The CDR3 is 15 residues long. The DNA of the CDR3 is TGTGCCAGCAGCCCCAGTAGACTAGCGGGAGGAGAGCAGTACTTC. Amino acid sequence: CASSPSRLAGGEQYF. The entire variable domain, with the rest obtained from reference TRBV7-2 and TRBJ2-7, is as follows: GAGVSQSPSNKVTEKGKDVELRCDPISGHTALYWYRQSLGQGLEFLIYFQGNSAPDKSGLPSDRFSAERTGGSVSTLTIQRTQQEDSAVYLCASSPSRLAGGEQYFGPGTRLTVT.

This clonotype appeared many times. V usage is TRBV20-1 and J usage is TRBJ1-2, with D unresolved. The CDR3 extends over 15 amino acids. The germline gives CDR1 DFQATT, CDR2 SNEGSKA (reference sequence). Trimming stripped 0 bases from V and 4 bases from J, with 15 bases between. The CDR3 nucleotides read TGCAGTGCTAGAGAAGGGCCCGCAGGCCGCTATGGCTACACCTTC. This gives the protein CSAREGPAGRYGYTF.

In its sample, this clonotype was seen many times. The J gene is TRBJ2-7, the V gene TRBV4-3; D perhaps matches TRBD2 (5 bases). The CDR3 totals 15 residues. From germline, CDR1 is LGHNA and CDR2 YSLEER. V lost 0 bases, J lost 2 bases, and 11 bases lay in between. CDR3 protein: CASSQDYRDAYEQYF. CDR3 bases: TGCGCCAGCAGCCAAGATTATCGGGATGCCTACGAGCAGTACTTC.